The clone carrying this T cell receptor (beta chain) was seen many times. This sample stems from a study of early T cells in non-severe SARS-CoV-2 infection. Unique molecular identifier tags were affixed to discrete cDNA molecules. Via MiXCR, TCRdb re-called the 5' RACE reads, giving one row per CDR3 protein. The table lists about 70,000 distinct CDR3 sequences, 9% to 15% of them singletons. The germline V and J ends were trimmed by 3 bases and 1 base, with 19 bases remaining between them. The CDR3 length is 17 residues. The sample consisted of whole blood, taken at baseline. This TCR was recovered from an adult who was a healthcare worker with PCR-confirmed SARS-CoV-2 infection or an uninfected control (not recorded which). The donor label of this sample is uncertain. The chain links TRBV12-3 or TRBV12-4 to TRBJ2-7; TRBD1 or TRBD2 may be the D gene (5 bases each). CDR3 sequence (DNA): TGTGCCAGCAGTTTGAGGGGATCCCCTAAGGAATCCTACGAGCAGTACTTC. The encoded protein is CASSLRGSPKESYEQYF.